This T cell receptor beta chain was captured by sequencing in a study of Ad26.COV2.S vaccination and SARS-CoV-2 variants. Study-level results: With respect to non-spike TCR breadth, vaccine and placebo recipients were similar. Quantification of TCR breadth and depth may have yielded underestimates of total T cell responses. After vaccination, reports described spike-specific CD8+ and CD4+ T cell responses as showing substantial breadth.

For this clone: Its target is not known.

The data were produced by immunoSEQ multiplex PCR, yet TCRdb's version contains in-frame clones alone and is incomplete. The sample lists under 150,000 clones; 70% to 90% were seen once. Per the germline V gene, CDR1 is SGHTA and CDR2 is FQGNSA. This CDR3 comprises 14 residues. The V gene end was trimmed by 7 bases and the J gene end by 10 bases; junction bases not matched to a gene: 10. Sequenced here: peripheral blood, sampled after recovery from COVID-19. The origin of this receptor is a human donor who had recovered from COVID-19. The chain combines TRBV7-2 with TRBJ1-6; 7 bases line up with TRBD1. CDR3 residues: CASIQDRAGSPLHF. Written as DNA, the CDR3 is TGTGCCAGCATCCAAGACAGGGCGGGCTCACCCCTCCACTTT. The full variable domain, its missing parts supplied by reference TRBV7-2 and TRBJ1-6, is GAGVSQSPSNKVTEKGKDVELRCDPISGHTALYWYRQSLGQGLEFLIYFQGNSAPDKSGLPSDRFSAERTGGSVSTLTIQRTQQEDSAVYLCASIQDRAGSPLHFGNGTRLTVT.